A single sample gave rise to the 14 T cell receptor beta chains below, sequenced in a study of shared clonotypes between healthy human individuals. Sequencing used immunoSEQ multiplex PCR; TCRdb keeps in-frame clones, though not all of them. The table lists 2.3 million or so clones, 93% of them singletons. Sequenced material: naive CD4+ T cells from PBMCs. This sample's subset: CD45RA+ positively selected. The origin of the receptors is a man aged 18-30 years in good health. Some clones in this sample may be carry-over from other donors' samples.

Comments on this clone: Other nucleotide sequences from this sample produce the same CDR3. The CDR3 protein is CASSARTGGDEQFF. In nucleotides, the CDR3 is TGTGCCAGCAGCGCGCGAACAGGGGGCGATGAGCAGTTCTTC. The chain links TRBV9 to TRBJ2-1; 9 nucleotides line up with TRBD1. Germline V lookup: CDR1 SGDLS, CDR2 YYNGEE. The CDR3 is made up of 14 amino acids. The J segment lost 8 bases and the V segment lost 3 bases, leaving 6 bases of the junction unmatched.

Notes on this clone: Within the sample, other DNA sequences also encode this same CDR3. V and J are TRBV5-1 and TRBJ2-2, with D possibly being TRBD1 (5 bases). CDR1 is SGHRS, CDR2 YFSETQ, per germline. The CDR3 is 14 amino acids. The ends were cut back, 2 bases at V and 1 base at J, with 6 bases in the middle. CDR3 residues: CASSFDRNTGELFF. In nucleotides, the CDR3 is TGCGCCAGCAGCTTCGACAGGAACACCGGGGAGCTGTTTTTT.

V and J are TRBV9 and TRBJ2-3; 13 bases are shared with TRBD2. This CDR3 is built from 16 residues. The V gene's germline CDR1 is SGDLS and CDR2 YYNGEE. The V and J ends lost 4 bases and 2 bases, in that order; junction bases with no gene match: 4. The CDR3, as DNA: TGTGCCAGCAGCATGACTAGCGGGAGGCACACAGATACGCAGTATTTT. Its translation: CASSMTSGRHTDTQYF.

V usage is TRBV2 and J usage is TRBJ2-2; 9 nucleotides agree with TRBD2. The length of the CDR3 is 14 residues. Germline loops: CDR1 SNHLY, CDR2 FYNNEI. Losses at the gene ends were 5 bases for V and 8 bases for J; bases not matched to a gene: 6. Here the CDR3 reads CASSFSGRLGELFF. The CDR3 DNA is TGTGCCAGCAGTTTTAGCGGGAGACTGGGGGAGCTGTTTTTT.

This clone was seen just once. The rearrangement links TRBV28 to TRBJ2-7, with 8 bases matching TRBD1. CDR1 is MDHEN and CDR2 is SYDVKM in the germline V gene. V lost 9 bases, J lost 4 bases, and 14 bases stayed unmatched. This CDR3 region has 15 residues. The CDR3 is CASLQPGRGRYEQYF. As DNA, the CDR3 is TGTGCCAGTCTCCAGCCGGGCAGGGGGCGGTACGAGCAGTACTTC. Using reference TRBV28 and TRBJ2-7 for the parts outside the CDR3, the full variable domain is DVKVTQSSRYLVKRTGEKVFLECVQDMDHENMFWYRQDPGLGLRLIYFSYDVKMKEKGDIPEGYSVSREKKERFSLILESASTNQTSMYLCASLQPGRGRYEQYFGPGTRLTVT.

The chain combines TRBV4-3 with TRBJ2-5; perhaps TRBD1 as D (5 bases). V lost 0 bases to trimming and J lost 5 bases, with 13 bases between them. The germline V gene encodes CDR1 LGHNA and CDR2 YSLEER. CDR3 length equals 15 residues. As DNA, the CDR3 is TGCGCCAGCAGCCAAGATCAGGGCCTTCGGGAGACCCAGTACTTC. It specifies CASSQDQGLRETQYF.

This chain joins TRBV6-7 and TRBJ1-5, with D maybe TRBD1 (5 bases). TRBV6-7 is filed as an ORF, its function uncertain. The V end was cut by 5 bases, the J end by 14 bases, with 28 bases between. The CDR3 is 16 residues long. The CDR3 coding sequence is TGTGCCAGCAGTCACCTGTCCGGGACGGTTTTGTGTTTGGAGCATTTT. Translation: CASSHLSGTVLCLEHF.

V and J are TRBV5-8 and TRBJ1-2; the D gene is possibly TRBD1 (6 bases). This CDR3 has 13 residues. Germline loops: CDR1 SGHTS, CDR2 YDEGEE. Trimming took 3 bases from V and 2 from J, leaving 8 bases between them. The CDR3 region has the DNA TGTGCCAGCAGCTGGGGGACAAACTATGGCTACACCTTC. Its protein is CASSWGTNYGYTF.

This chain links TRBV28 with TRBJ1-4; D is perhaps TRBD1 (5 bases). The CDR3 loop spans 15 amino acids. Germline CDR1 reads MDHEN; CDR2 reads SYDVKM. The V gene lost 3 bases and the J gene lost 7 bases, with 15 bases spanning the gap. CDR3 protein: CASSFQGGASEKLFF. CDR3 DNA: TGTGCCAGCAGTTTTCAGGGCGGAGCCTCTGAAAAACTGTTTTTT.

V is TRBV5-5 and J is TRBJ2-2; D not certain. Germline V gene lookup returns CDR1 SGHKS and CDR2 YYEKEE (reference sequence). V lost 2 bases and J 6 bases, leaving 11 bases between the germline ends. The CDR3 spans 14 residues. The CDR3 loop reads CASSFLDQPGELFF. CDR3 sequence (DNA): TGTGCCAGCAGCTTTCTGGACCAGCCCGGGGAGCTGTTTTTT.

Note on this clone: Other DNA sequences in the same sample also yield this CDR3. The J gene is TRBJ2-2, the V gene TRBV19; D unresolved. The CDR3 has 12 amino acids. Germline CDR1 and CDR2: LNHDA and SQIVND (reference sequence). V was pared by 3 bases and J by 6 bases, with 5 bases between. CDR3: CASSIRAGELFF. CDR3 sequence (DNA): TGTGCCAGTAGTATTAGAGCCGGGGAGCTGTTTTTT.

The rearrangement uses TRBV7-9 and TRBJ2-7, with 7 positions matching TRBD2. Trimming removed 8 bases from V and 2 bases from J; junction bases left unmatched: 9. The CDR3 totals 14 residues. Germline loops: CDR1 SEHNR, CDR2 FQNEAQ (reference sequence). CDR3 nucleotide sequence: TGTGCCAGCTCTGCCCCCAGCGGGGCCTACGAGCAGTACTTC. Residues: CASSAPSGAYEQYF.

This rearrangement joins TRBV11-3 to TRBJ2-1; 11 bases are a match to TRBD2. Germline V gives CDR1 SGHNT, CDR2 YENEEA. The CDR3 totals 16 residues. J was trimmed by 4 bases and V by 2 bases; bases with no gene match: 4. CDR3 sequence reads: CASSLYGTSGYNEQFF. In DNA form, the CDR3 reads TGTGCCAGCAGCTTATATGGGACTAGCGGTTACAATGAGCAGTTCTTC. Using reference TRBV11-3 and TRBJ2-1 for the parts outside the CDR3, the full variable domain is EAGVVQSPRYKIIEKKQPVAFWCNPISGHNTLYWYLQNLGQGPELLIRYENEEAVDDSQLPKDRFSAERLKGVDSTLKIQPAELGDSAVYLCASSLYGTSGYNEQFFGPGTRLTVL.

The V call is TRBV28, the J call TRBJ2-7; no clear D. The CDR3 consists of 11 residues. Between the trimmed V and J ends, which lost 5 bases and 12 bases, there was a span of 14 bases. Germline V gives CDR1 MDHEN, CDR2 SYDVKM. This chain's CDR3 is CASSTDPPPYF. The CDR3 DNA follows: TGTGCCAGCAGTACCGACCCTCCTCCGTACTTC.